The 26 T cell receptor beta chains below all came from one sample that was sequenced in a study of control samples from healthy donors and cancer patients. Sequenced by immunoSEQ multiplex PCR; TCRdb stores in-frame clones only, minus some. The sample includes roughly 200,000 clones, approximately 91% of them seen just once. Sequencing input: blood. The receptors shown here come from a young man in good health.

The V call is TRBV6-5, the J call TRBJ1-5, with D uncertain. Germline V gene data show CDR1 as MNHEY and CDR2 as SVGAGI. The CDR3 loop spans 14 amino acids. V was shortened by 6 bases and J by 0 bases, with 9 bases between the two germline ends. As DNA, the CDR3 is TGTGCCAGCAGCCCCCAAAATAGCAATCAGCCCCAGCATTTT. Protein product: CASSPQNSNQPQHF.

The chain has TRBV25-1 and TRBJ2-5; TRBD2 aligns across 8 bases. Germline assignment: CDR1 MGHDK and CDR2 SYGVNS. The CDR3 runs 14 residues. The trim removed 2 bases at V and 5 bases at J, leaving 4 bases unmatched. The CDR3 sequence is CASSEAGGRETQYF. The CDR3 DNA follows: TGTGCCAGCAGTGAAGCGGGGGGCCGGGAGACCCAGTACTTC.

The genes are TRBV2 and TRBJ2-5; D is possibly TRBD2 (7 bases). Germline CDR1 and CDR2: SNHLY and FYNNEI. V lost 8 bases and J 1 base, leaving 11 bases between the germline ends. The CDR3 has 13 residues. CDR3 in DNA: TGTGCCAGCCAACGGGGGGCCCAAGAGACCCAGTACTTC. Its protein product is CASQRGAQETQYF.

The table lists this clone with a few counts. As DNA, the CDR3 is TGTGCCACCCAGGGGACAGTAAGCTCTGGAAACACCATATATTTT. Its protein is CATQGTVSSGNTIYF. The chain combines TRBV6-6 with TRBJ1-3; 7 positions match TRBD1. This CDR3 is 15 amino acids long. The trim removed 10 bases at V and 0 bases at J, leaving 9 bases unmatched. In germline, CDR1 is MNHNY, CDR2 SVGAGI (reference sequence).

J is TRBJ1-1 and V is TRBV4-1, with TRBD1 as a possible D gene (5 bases). There are 13 residues in the CDR3. Deletions cut 6 bases from V and 3 bases from J, with 11 bases between. Germline loops: CDR1 MGHRA, CDR2 YSYEKL. This CDR3 is CASSRGGDTEAFF. DNA for the CDR3: TGCGCCAGCAGTCGGGGAGGGGACACTGAAGCTTTCTTT.

CDR3 DNA sequence: TGTGCCAGCAGCCAAGAGTACGGCACCTACGAGCAGTACTTC. Amino acids: CASSQEYGTYEQYF. V usage is TRBV14 and J usage is TRBJ2-7, with D uncertain. Germline V lookup: CDR1 SGHDN, CDR2 FVKESK. The CDR3 extends over 14 amino acids. The germline V and J ends were trimmed by 0 bases and 2 bases, with 8 bases remaining between them.

In its sample, this clone was seen a few times. This chain links TRBV2 with TRBJ2-4; 9 bases are a match to TRBD1. The germline V gene encodes CDR1 SNHLY and CDR2 FYNNEI. There are 15 residues in the CDR3. The trim removed 6 bases at V and 7 bases at J, leaving 10 bases unmatched. The CDR3 loop reads CASRGTGGVGNIQYF. The CDR3 DNA reads TGTGCCAGCAGGGGCACAGGGGGCGTCGGGAACATTCAGTACTTC.

The chain combines TRBV12-3 or TRBV12-4 with TRBJ2-7; D not resolved. Trimming stripped 1 base from V and 4 bases from J, with 8 bases between. This CDR3 contains 13 residues. DNA for the CDR3: TGTGCCAGCAGTTTAGGAGGAACTTACGAGCAGTACTTC. This translates into CASSLGGTYEQYF.

CDR3 protein: CASSKHYEQFF. CDR3 DNA sequence: TGTGCCAGCAGCAAACATTATGAGCAGTTCTTC. The chain couples TRBV6-5 to TRBJ2-1; no firm D call. This CDR3 is 11 amino acids long. CDR1 and CDR2 (germline): MNHEY, SVGAGI. Trimming left V 6 bases short and J 8 bases short, with 8 bases between.

The chain has TRBV5-6 and TRBJ2-3, with 8 bases matching TRBD2. This CDR3 spans 16 amino acids. From germline, CDR1 is SGHDT and CDR2 YYEEEE. V lost 2 bases, J lost 6 bases, and 11 bases stayed unmatched. The CDR3 coding sequence is TGTGCCAGCAGCTTTTCGGGGGGGCTCTTACGGGATACGCAGTATTTT. This sequence encodes CASSFSGGLLRDTQYF.

The chain couples TRBV7-8 to TRBJ2-2; TRBD1 might be the D (6 bases). This CDR3 is built from 16 residues. CDR1 SGHVS and CDR2 FQNEAQ come from the germline V gene. V was trimmed by 7 bases and J by 8 bases, leaving 23 bases between them. CDR3 bases: TGTGCCAGCACCTTCTACAGGGTCTTCACCACGGGGGAGCTGTTTTTT. It specifies CASTFYRVFTTGELFF. The variable domain in full, with the rest retrieved from reference TRBV7-8 and TRBJ2-2, is GAGVSQSPRYKVAKRGQDVALRCDPISGHVSLFWYQQALGQGPEFLTYFQNEAQLDKSGLPSDRFFAERPEGSVSTLKIQRTQQEDSAVYLCASTFYRVFTTGELFFGEGSRLTVL.

The chain links TRBV3-1 (or the pseudogene TRBV3-2) to TRBJ1-1, with 7 bases that match TRBD1. From germline, CDR1 is LGHDT and CDR2 YNNKEL (reference sequence). The CDR3 totals 15 residues. V shed 4 bases and J 5 bases; nucleotides not matched to a gene: 10. In DNA, the CDR3 is TGTGCCAGCAGCCCTCAAAATCAGGGGGGAACTGAAGCTTTCTTT. Translation gives CASSPQNQGGTEAFF.

V gene TRBV3-1 (or the pseudogene TRBV3-2) combines with J gene TRBJ2-1; the D gene could be TRBD1 or TRBD2 (6 bases each). Trimming took 3 bases from V and 8 from J, leaving 20 bases between them. This CDR3 contains 16 residues. Germline V gene lookup returns CDR1 LGHDT and CDR2 YNNKEL (reference sequence). The CDR3 here is CASSHSLGGVWYEQFF. CDR3 DNA sequence: TGTGCCAGCAGCCACAGCTTGGGGGGCGTTTGGTATGAGCAGTTCTTC.

The chain carries TRBV7-9 and TRBJ2-1, with TRBD1 identical over 10 bases. CDR1 is SEHNR, CDR2 FQNEAQ, per germline (reference sequence). This CDR3 is built from 18 residues. Germline trimming cut 3 bases from V and 7 bases from J; bases unmatched to any gene: 15. As DNA, the CDR3 is TGTGCCAGCAGCTTCGCCGCCATGACAGGGGGCACCGGTAATGAGCAGTTCTTC. Residues: CASSFAAMTGGTGNEQFF.

To note about this clone: Other nucleotide sequences from this sample produce the same CDR3. The genes are TRBV5-1 and TRBJ2-2; D may be TRBD2 (6 bases). CDR3 length equals 15 residues. CDR1 SGHRS and CDR2 YFSETQ come from the germline V gene. Trimming cost V 1 base and J 1 base, with 8 bases left between them. DNA of the CDR3: TGCGCCAGCAGCTTGTGGGGGGAGAACACCGGGGAGCTGTTTTTT. Protein sequence: CASSLWGENTGELFF.

This clone was seen just once. The V gene is TRBV30, the J gene TRBJ2-4; D is possibly TRBD1 (5 bases). Germline CDR1 GTSNPN, CDR2 SVGIG (reference sequence). V shed 3 bases and J shed 9 bases, with 15 bases lying between them. There are 13 residues in the CDR3. The CDR3 here is CAWRAGWFGIQYF. CDR3 DNA: TGTGCCTGGAGAGCAGGGTGGTTCGGCATTCAGTACTTC.

This clone showed up just a few times. Written as DNA, the CDR3 is TGTGCCAGCAGTGATAAGGGGCACCGCAATCAGCCCCAGCATTTT. Its translation is CASSDKGHRNQPQHF. The rearrangement links TRBV2 to TRBJ1-5, with D possibly being TRBD1 (5 bases). Germline V gene data show CDR1 as SNHLY and CDR2 as FYNNEI. Trimming removed 3 bases from V and 2 bases from J, with 11 bases in between. This CDR3 contains 15 residues.

This chain connects TRBV11-2 to TRBJ1-2; 7 nucleotides line up with TRBD1. This CDR3 comprises 17 residues. Germline CDR1 is SGHAT and CDR2 is FQNNGV. The J segment lost 4 bases and the V segment lost 5 bases, leaving 16 bases of the junction unmatched. CDR3 sequence: CASSRGTANPTGYGYTF. CDR3 bases: TGTGCCAGCAGCCGTGGGACAGCCAACCCAACCGGCTATGGCTACACCTTC. The full variable domain, rest sourced from reference TRBV11-2 and TRBJ1-2, is EAGVAQSPRYKIIEKRQSVAFWCNPISGHATLYWYQQILGQGPKLLIQFQNNGVVDDSQLPKDRFSAERLKGVDSTLKIQPAKLEDSAVYLCASSRGTANPTGYGYTFGSGTRLTVV.

The V and J genes are TRBV7-9 and TRBJ1-1; D not certain. Germline V CDR1 and CDR2: SEHNR, FQNEAQ (reference sequence). V lost 0 bases and J 6 bases, leaving 8 bases between the germline ends. The CDR3 is 13 amino acids. CDR3 sequence (DNA): TGTGCCAGCAGCTTAGCAGGGTCCGCTGAAGCTTTCTTT. It encodes CASSLAGSAEAFF.

The gene calls are TRBV27 and TRBJ1-4; D is unresolved. CDR1 and CDR2 from the germline V gene are MNHEY and SMNVEV (reference sequence). The CDR3 extends over 13 amino acids. Deletions cut 5 bases from V and 7 bases from J, with 11 bases between. The DNA for the CDR3 is TGTGCCAGCAGTCGTAGGGAAGGTGAAAAACTGTTTTTT. Protein product: CASSRREGEKLFF.

This clone has more than one count but fewer than ten. CDR3 sequence: CASSFRGHGNQPQHF. The CDR3 DNA reads TGTGCCAGCAGCTTTCGGGGGCATGGCAATCAGCCCCAGCATTTT. V gene TRBV7-2 combines with J gene TRBJ1-5, with TRBD1 as a possible D gene (6 bases). With 3 bases removed from V and 2 bases from J, the gap between germline ends came to 11 bases. The length of the CDR3 is 15 residues. CDR1 is SGHTA, CDR2 FQGNSA, per germline.

This chain joins TRBV9 and TRBJ2-3, with unresolved D. The germline CDR1 and CDR2 sequences are SGDLS and YYNGEE. Trimming took 4 bases from V and 0 from J, leaving 9 bases between them. The CDR3 extends over 14 amino acids. The CDR3 DNA sequence: TGTGCCAGCAGCCCAGCGCTTAGCACAGATACGCAGTATTTT. Protein sequence: CASSPALSTDTQYF.

This chain joins TRBV15 and TRBJ1-1; D might be TRBD1 (5 bases). Germline CDR1 LNHNV, CDR2 YYDKDF (reference sequence). The CDR3 loop spans 15 amino acids. Trimming stripped 5 bases from V and 2 bases from J, with 15 bases between. In DNA, the CDR3 is TGTGCCACCAGCGGGGATGGGGGGATTAACACTGAAGCTTTCTTT. As protein: CATSGDGGINTEAFF.

J is TRBJ2-3 and V is TRBV27; 13 bases are shared with TRBD2. From germline, CDR1 is MNHEY and CDR2 SMNVEV (reference sequence). CDR3 size: 15 residues. J gave up 3 bases and V 6 bases, and 3 bases lay outside the gene matches. The CDR3 DNA sequence: TGTGCCAGCAGGCCGGGACTAGCGGGGACAGATACGCAGTATTTT. It encodes CASRPGLAGTDTQYF.

J is TRBJ1-3 and V is TRBV30, with D unresolved. Germline V lookup: CDR1 GTSNPN, CDR2 SVGIG (reference sequence). Trimming left V 0 bases short and J 4 bases short, with 4 bases between. The length of the CDR3 is 12 residues. The CDR3 region is CAWSVPGNTIYF. CDR3 coding DNA: TGTGCCTGGAGTGTCCCGGGAAACACCATATATTTT.

CDR3 loop: CATSRSRTANTEAFF. DNA for the CDR3: TGTGCCACCAGCAGATCTCGGACAGCCAACACTGAAGCTTTCTTT. This chain joins TRBV15 and TRBJ1-1, with D perhaps matching TRBD1 (6 bases). Germline assignment: CDR1 LNHNV and CDR2 YYDKDF (reference sequence). V was shortened by 2 bases and J by 2 bases, with 12 bases between the two germline ends. The CDR3 contains 15 residues.